The clone carrying this T cell receptor beta chain was seen a handful of times. Its antigen remains unknown. Ophthalmopathy patients showed a Clinical Activity Score of at least 3, NOSPECS grade of at least 4 and duration under 3 months. Patients showing uncontrolled infection, other autoimmune disease, pregnancy or lactation were ineligible. An approximately 9.8 ml volume of fresh peripheral blood provided the PBMCs. This specimen comes from a study of T cells in Graves' hyperthyroidism and ophthalmopathy. Points from the study as a whole: A model built on 13 V-J features separated ophthalmopathy from stable hyperthyroidism.

Researchers took RNA transcripts and amplified the TCR beta CDR3 regions from them. HTBI primers were employed in a first-round RT-PCR of the TCR CDR3. TCRdb ran MiXCR on the multiplex PCR reads and lists one entry per CDR3 protein. Among about 350,000 distinct CDR3 sequences, 13% to 15% were seen once, and the ten largest hold around 20%. Germline trimming cut 5 bases from V and 0 bases from J; bases unmatched to any gene: 3. CDR1 is DFQATT, CDR2 SNEGSKA, per germline (reference sequence). The CDR3 consists of 14 residues. The sample comprised blood. The sequence was collected from a woman aged 55-69 years with Graves' ophthalmopathy. The V call is TRBV20-1, the J call TRBJ1-4; 7 bases are shared with TRBD1. The CDR3 loop is CSAQGQPTNEKLFF. The CDR3 DNA is TGCAGTGCTCAGGGACAGCCAACTAATGAAAAACTGTTTTTT.